This TCR beta chain was obtained from a study of T cell changes during pregnancy in multiple sclerosis. Trimming pared 2 bases from V and 0 bases from J, leaving 7 bases between. Germline V CDR1 and CDR2: MDHEN, SYDVKM. This CDR3 has 15 residues. Here immunoSEQ multiplex PCR was the method, and the copy in TCRdb shows in-frame clones only, minus some. The sample has approximately 44,000 clones, over 75% seen once. The sample consisted of CD4+ T cells from peripheral blood mononuclear cells, taken before pregnancy. The TCR was taken from a female donor with multiple sclerosis, enrolled in a pregnancy study. The chain employs TRBV28 and TRBJ2-2; D unclear. The CDR3 nucleotides read TGTGCCAGCAGTTTAGGCGGAACGAACACCGGGGAGCTGTTTTTT. It yields the protein CASSLGGTNTGELFF.